One sample yielded the 21 T cell receptor beta chains listed below, sequenced in a study of blood T cell repertoires in COVID-19. Sequenced by immunoSEQ multiplex PCR; TCRdb stores in-frame clones only, minus some. Altogether about 400,000 clones are present, approximately 89% being singletons, with the ten largest covering about 1.7%. The sequencing sample was made of PBMCs or T cells enriched from blood (not recorded which). The receptors were sampled from a woman in her twenties or thirties who had recovered from COVID-19.

The count of this clone is one. J is TRBJ2-7 and V is TRBV18; 8 bases align to TRBD2. Per germline, CDR1 KGHSH and CDR2 LQKENI. CDR3 size: 16 residues. V lost 3 bases and J lost 3; bases outside the gene matches: 10. The CDR3 sequence: CASSPTGSGSFYEQYF. CDR3 DNA sequence: TGTGCCAGCTCACCGACGGGGAGCGGGAGTTTCTACGAGCAGTACTTC.

For the CDR3, the DNA is TGTGCCTGGACCCGGGGTCAGGTTGGCACTGAAGCTTTCTTT. Translating gives CAWTRGQVGTEAFF. The chain couples TRBV30 to TRBJ1-1, with D hard to call. Germline-derived CDR1 and CDR2 are GTSNPN and SVGIG (reference sequence). V lost 4 bases and J lost 4, with 16 bases in between. This CDR3 contains 14 residues.

The CDR3 region is CASSLGASYNEQFF. CDR3 coding DNA: TGTGCCAGCAGCCTGGGGGCGTCCTACAATGAGCAGTTCTTC. The gene calls are TRBV27 and TRBJ2-1; TRBD1 might be the D (6 bases). The CDR3 is 14 residues long. CDR1 and CDR2 from the germline V gene are MNHEY and SMNVEV (reference sequence). Trimming removed 6 bases at V and 1 base at J, with 10 bases between.

The V call is TRBV7-8, the J call TRBJ1-2; TRBD1 is a possible D gene (5 bases). The germline gives CDR1 SGHVS, CDR2 FQNEAQ. This CDR3 is built from 13 residues. Trimming took 5 bases from V and 4 from J, leaving 11 bases between them. CDR3 sequence: CASSTRGSYGYTF. The DNA for the CDR3 is TGTGCCAGCAGCACCCGGGGGTCCTATGGCTACACCTTC.

The rearrangement joins TRBV20-1 to TRBJ1-2; D may be TRBD1 (5 bases). Germline CDR1 reads DFQATT; CDR2 reads SNEGSKA (reference sequence). This CDR3 has 10 amino acids. The CDR3 DNA follows: TGCCAATGGGGGGACGGAGGCTACACCTTC. Encoded protein: CQWGDGGYTF.

The chain uses TRBV7-6 and TRBJ1-1; TRBD1 might be the D (5 bases). CDR1 SGHVS and CDR2 FNYEAQ come from the germline V gene. V was clipped by 3 bases and J by 4 bases, with 15 bases between them. The CDR3 spans 15 residues. The CDR3 coding sequence is TGTGCCAGCAGCTTGAATTTTGGGGGGTTCACTGAAGCTTTCTTT. Amino acid sequence: CASSLNFGGFTEAFF.

The chain uses TRBV6-1 and TRBJ1-5; a possible D gene is TRBD1 (5 bases). Per germline, CDR1 MNHNS and CDR2 SASEGT. Between the trimmed V and J ends, which lost 3 bases and 2 bases, there was a span of 8 bases. CDR3 length: 14 residues. The CDR3 loop reads CASSETVGNQPQHF. In DNA, the CDR3 is TGTGCCAGCAGTGAGACAGTGGGCAATCAGCCCCAGCATTTT.

The chain couples TRBV21-1 to TRBJ2-7; TRBD1 is taken as the D call from the table, unchecked against the DNA. TRBV21-1 is tagged as a pseudogene. CDR3 size: 14 residues. CDR3 sequence (DNA): TGTGCCAGCAGCAAAGGGGGACAAGCCTACGAGCAGTACTTC. Protein sequence: CASSKGGQAYEQYF.

The chain uses TRBV7-2 and TRBJ2-7; D uncertain. In germline, CDR1 is SGHTA, CDR2 FQGNSA. This CDR3 region has 15 residues. The ends were cut back, 1 base at V and 0 bases at J, with 10 bases in the middle. The CDR3 spells CASSLGQRSSYEQYF. CDR3 DNA: TGTGCCAGCAGCTTAGGCCAGAGGAGCTCCTACGAGCAGTACTTC.

The chain carries TRBV28 and TRBJ2-7, with TRBD2 matching 8 bases. Per the germline V gene, CDR1 is MDHEN and CDR2 is SYDVKM. V lost 4 bases to trimming and J lost 3 bases; unmatched junction nucleotides: 23. The CDR3 contains 20 residues. This CDR3 reads CASSSIRPGGAPSPIYEQYF. The CDR3 nucleotides are TGTGCCAGCAGTTCCATCCGCCCCGGGGGGGCTCCGTCCCCTATCTACGAGCAGTACTTC.

The V and J genes are TRBV11-2 and TRBJ1-1, with 7 bases lining up with TRBD1. V dropped 4 bases and J dropped 7; count of bases not matched to a gene: 9. The germline V gene encodes CDR1 SGHAT and CDR2 FQNNGV. CDR3 size: 14 residues. The CDR3 reads CASSSDRALGEAFF. The CDR3, as DNA: TGTGCCAGCAGCTCCGACAGGGCCCTAGGTGAAGCTTTCTTT.

The gene calls are TRBV7-2 and TRBJ1-6; no reliable D call. CDR1 is SGHTA and CDR2 is FQGNSA in the germline V gene. This CDR3 spans 14 amino acids. V lost 7 bases and J 6 bases, leaving 13 bases between the germline ends. The CDR3 DNA sequence: TGTGCCAGCAACGTGATGGGAGCTAATTCACCCCTCCACTTT. It is translated as CASNVMGANSPLHF.

This chain connects TRBV3-1 (or the pseudogene TRBV3-2) to TRBJ2-3; D perhaps matches TRBD2 (5 bases). Deletions cut 0 bases from V and 2 bases from J, with 12 bases between. Looked up from germline, CDR1 is LGHDT and CDR2 is YNNKEL (reference sequence). The CDR3 is made up of 16 amino acids. Written as DNA, the CDR3 is TGTGCCAGCAGCCAAGAGCGGGCCCGACCCACAGATACGCAGTATTTT. Amino acids: CASSQERARPTDTQYF.

V gene TRBV2 combines with J gene TRBJ1-2; perhaps TRBD1 as D (6 bases). From germline, CDR1 is SNHLY and CDR2 FYNNEI. V lost 7 bases and J lost 4, with 16 bases in between. The CDR3 has 14 amino acids. Here the CDR3 reads CASTTGSWSYGYTF. Here the CDR3 DNA reads TGTGCCAGCACCACAGGGTCGTGGAGCTATGGCTACACCTTC.

The genes are TRBV7-9 and TRBJ1-4; 10 bases are shared with TRBD1. Per germline, CDR1 SEHNR and CDR2 FQNEAQ (reference sequence). The CDR3 is 17 residues long. V lost 1 base to trimming and J lost 4 bases; unmatched junction nucleotides: 6. CDR3 protein: CASSLGQGASVNEKLFF. The CDR3, as DNA: TGTGCCAGCAGCTTAGGACAGGGGGCCTCCGTTAATGAAAAACTGTTTTTT.

This chain joins TRBV30 and TRBJ2-1, with TRBD1 matching 7 bases. The CDR3 runs 15 residues. V was clipped by 3 bases and J by 4 bases; unmatched bases: 9. The germline gives CDR1 GTSNPN, CDR2 SVGIG (reference sequence). The DNA of the CDR3 is TGTGCCTGGAGCGAGGGACAGAGAGGGTACAATGAGCAGTTCTTC. It yields the protein CAWSEGQRGYNEQFF.

The chain joins TRBV20-1 to TRBJ2-7, with D hard to call. The germline gives CDR1 DFQATT, CDR2 SNEGSKA (reference sequence). The CDR3 sequence is 11 residues long. V dropped 3 bases and J dropped 6 bases, with 9 bases sitting between them. CDR3 DNA: TGCAGTGCTAGCAGGTCAGGCGAGCAGTACTTC. This encodes CSASRSGEQYF.

J is TRBJ2-7 and V is TRBV20-1; 10 bases are shared with TRBD1. V was clipped by 3 bases and J by 6 bases; unmatched bases: 5. Looked up from germline, CDR1 is DFQATT and CDR2 is SNEGSKA (reference sequence). This CDR3 is 13 amino acids long. CDR3 loop: CSASGTGDSEQYF. CDR3 DNA: TGCAGTGCTAGTGGGACAGGGGATAGCGAGCAGTACTTC.

The chain uses TRBV19 and TRBJ1-5; D remains ambiguous. Trimming took 11 bases from V and 0 from J, leaving 8 bases between them. This CDR3 has 12 amino acids. Germline CDR1 LNHDA, CDR2 SQIVND (reference sequence). For the CDR3, the DNA is TGTGCCTCAGGTAATAGCAATCAGCCCCAGCATTTT. Translating gives CASGNSNQPQHF.

The chain joins TRBV7-9 to TRBJ2-1, with a tentative D call TRBD1 (5 bases). CDR1 is SEHNR, CDR2 FQNEAQ, per germline (reference sequence). Trimming shortened V by 3 bases and J by 8 bases, and 26 bases separated the two germline ends. The CDR3 consists of 18 residues. The CDR3 DNA follows: TGTGCCAGCAGCTTTGCCCCCGTAGTGGCTCCTAAGGGGTATGAGCAGTTCTTC. Residues: CASSFAPVVAPKGYEQFF.

The rearrangement links TRBV27 to TRBJ1-2; D is undetermined. With 1 base removed from V and 4 bases from J, the gap between germline ends came to 16 bases. The CDR3 extends over 16 amino acids. The germline V gene has CDR1 MNHEY and CDR2 SMNVEV (reference sequence). CDR3 in DNA: TGTGCCAGCAGTTTATATGGCGGCGCGACTGCCTATGGCTACACCTTC. Its protein is CASSLYGGATAYGYTF.